Reported below is one T cell receptor (beta chain). Antigen unknown. These data are taken from a study of post-analysis software for immune sequencing data. The authors incorporated unique molecular identifiers into the TCR beta cDNA libraries. TCRdb reprocessed the PCR reads via MiXCR and lists one record per CDR3 protein. The sample has some 700,000 distinct CDR3 sequences, approximately 59% seen once. This CDR3 comprises 13 residues. V dropped 6 bases and J dropped 5 bases, with 12 bases sitting between them. Germline CDR1 is LGHNT and CDR2 is FRNRAP. General study points: Patients showed TRBV5-6, TRBV5-1 and TRBV20-1 among five TRBV segments more frequent than in controls. Same-batch preparations were strongly co-clustered by F measure.

This chain links TRBV12-5 with TRBJ2-3; D ambiguous. The sample taken for sequencing was blood. The TCR comes from a girl aged 2 to 10 with multiple sclerosis. In DNA, the CDR3 is TGTGCTAGTGGCTTCTCCACAATAGATACGCAGTATTTT. Protein: CASGFSTIDTQYF.